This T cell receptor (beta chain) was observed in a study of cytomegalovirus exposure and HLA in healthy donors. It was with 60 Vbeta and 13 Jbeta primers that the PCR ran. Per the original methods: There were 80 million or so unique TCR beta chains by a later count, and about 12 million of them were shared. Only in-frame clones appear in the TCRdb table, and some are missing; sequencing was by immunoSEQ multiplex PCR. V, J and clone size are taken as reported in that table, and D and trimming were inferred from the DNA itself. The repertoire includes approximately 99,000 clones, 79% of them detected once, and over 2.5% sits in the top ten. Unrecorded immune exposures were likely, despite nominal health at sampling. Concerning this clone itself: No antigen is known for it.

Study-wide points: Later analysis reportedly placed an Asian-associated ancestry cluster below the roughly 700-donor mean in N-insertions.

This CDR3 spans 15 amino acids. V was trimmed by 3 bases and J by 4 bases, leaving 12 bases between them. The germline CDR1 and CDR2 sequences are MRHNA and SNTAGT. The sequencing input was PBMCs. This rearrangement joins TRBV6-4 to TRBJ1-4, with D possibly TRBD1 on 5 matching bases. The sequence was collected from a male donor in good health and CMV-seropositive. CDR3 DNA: TGTGCCAGCAGTGAAGAACTGGGGCATAATGAAAAACTGTTTTTT. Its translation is CASSEELGHNEKLFF.